The 9 T cell receptor beta chains reported below all come from one sample, sequenced in a study of cytomegalovirus exposure and HLA in healthy donors. PCR was performed using 60 Vbeta and 13 Jbeta primers. This table comes from immunoSEQ multiplex PCR, and its TCRdb copy is limited to in-frame clones, with some not included. The sample lists 100,000 to 150,000 clones; over 60% were seen once. Sequencing was done on a sample of PBMCs. The receptors here all came from a man aged 55-75 years in good health and CMV-seropositive.

With respect to this clone: Other DNA sequences in this specimen translate into the identical CDR3. The chain recombines TRBV2 with TRBJ2-2; D may be TRBD2 (5 bases). Trimming pared 0 bases from V and 7 bases from J, leaving 12 bases between. Germline-derived CDR1 and CDR2 are SNHLY and FYNNEI. The CDR3 length is 15 residues. The CDR3 protein is CASSEALRGIGELFF. CDR3 sequence (DNA): TGTGCCAGCAGTGAAGCGCTTCGGGGAATCGGGGAGCTGTTTTTT.

The table lists this clone with a count of one. The J gene is TRBJ1-5, the V gene TRBV7-6; D might be TRBD1 (6 bases). CDR3 length equals 13 residues. CDR1 is SGHVS and CDR2 is FNYEAQ in the germline V gene. V was pared by 2 bases and J by 5 bases, with 7 bases between. The CDR3 sequence is CASSLYRDQPQHF. CDR3 in DNA: TGTGCCAGCAGCTTATACAGGGATCAGCCCCAGCATTTT.

The V gene is TRBV28, the J gene TRBJ1-6, with TRBD1 identical over 7 bases. Germline V lookup: CDR1 MDHEN, CDR2 SYDVKM. CDR3 length: 13 amino acids. V shed 5 bases and J 10 bases; nucleotides not matched to a gene: 5. The CDR3 nucleotides are TGTGCCAGCAGTGACAGGGTCGGCTCACCCCTCCACTTT. This translates into CASSDRVGSPLHF.

The rearrangement links TRBV7-3 to TRBJ2-5; no firm D call. Looked up from germline, CDR1 is SGHTA and CDR2 is FQGTGA. Trimming removed 5 bases at V and 4 bases at J, with 17 bases between. CDR3 size: 15 residues. The CDR3 DNA reads TGTGCCAGCAGCCCCTTTGAAGCGTCGATAGAGACCCAGTACTTC. It is translated as CASSPFEASIETQYF.

As for this clone: The junction shows a germline mismatch at one end, possibly a read error. V and J are TRBV5-6 and TRBJ1-2; 11 bases are a match to TRBD1. CDR1 and CDR2 (germline): SGHDT, YYEEEE. The CDR3 length is 15 residues. The CDR3 sequence is CASSQLGQGDYGYPF. CDR3 coding DNA: TGTGCCAGCAGCCAACTGGGACAGGGGGACTATGGCTACCCCTTC.

The gene calls are TRBV5-6 and TRBJ1-2; D remains ambiguous. V lost 4 bases and J 7 bases, leaving 20 bases between the germline ends. CDR3 length equals 15 residues. CDR1 SGHDT and CDR2 YYEEEE come from the germline V gene. The CDR3: CASSELDSPLGGYTF. For the CDR3, the DNA is TGTGCCAGCAGCGAACTCGACTCCCCTTTGGGTGGCTACACCTTC.

V and J are TRBV29-1 and TRBJ1-2, with D hard to call. The germline CDR1 and CDR2 sequences are SQVTM and ANQGSEA. This CDR3 comprises 9 residues. V was shortened by 3 bases and J by 7 bases, with 3 bases between the two germline ends. The chain's CDR3 is CSVDFGYTF. DNA of the CDR3: TGCAGCGTTGACTTTGGCTACACCTTC.

The table lists this clone with a count of one. The rearrangement joins TRBV5-1 to TRBJ2-7; TRBD1 aligns across 9 bases. Germline V gene sequence: CDR1 SGHRS, CDR2 YFSETQ. The CDR3 has 16 amino acids. Trimming took 1 base from V and 3 from J; bases not matched to a gene: 8. This chain's CDR3 is CASSLNWGQGIYEQYF. DNA for the CDR3: TGCGCCAGCAGCTTGAATTGGGGACAGGGCATCTACGAGCAGTACTTC. Drawing the rest from reference TRBV5-1 and TRBJ2-7, the complete variable domain is KAGVTQTPRYLIKTRGQQVTLSCSPISGHRSVSWYQQTPGQGLQFLFEYFSETQRNKGNFPGRFSGRQFSNSRSEMNVSTLELGDSALYLCASSLNWGQGIYEQYFGPGTRLTVT.

The J gene is TRBJ2-7, the V gene TRBV5-1, with D possibly matching TRBD1 (6 bases). CDR3 length: 12 residues. Germline V gene lookup returns CDR1 SGHRS and CDR2 YFSETQ. V was cut by 0 bases and J by 5 bases, with 6 bases left in between. The CDR3 nucleotides read TGCGCCAGCAGCTTGGACAGGGACGAGCAGTACTTC. Its protein is CASSLDRDEQYF. The whole variable domain, filled in from reference TRBV5-1 and TRBJ2-7, reads KAGVTQTPRYLIKTRGQQVTLSCSPISGHRSVSWYQQTPGQGLQFLFEYFSETQRNKGNFPGRFSGRQFSNSRSEMNVSTLELGDSALYLCASSLDRDEQYFGPGTRLTVT.